The T cell receptor beta chain described here comes from a study of human T cells and chemical hapten exposure. As for the study in general: Diphenylcyclopropenone, dosed weekly to the scalp, was given to patients throughout the approximately 22-week study. Patients, largely female, had alopecia areata, totalis or universalis.

This clonotype was recorded many times. Its antigen is as yet unknown. TCRdb analysed the RACE reads with MiXCR anew, one entry per CDR3 protein. The table shows roughly 260,000 distinct CDR3 sequences, with 8.6% occurring only once. This CDR3 comprises 12 residues. CDR1 is SNHLY, CDR2 FYNNEI, per germline. V was pared by 2 bases and J by 5 bases, with 7 bases between. The study's findings and limits: Controls formed significantly fewer large CDR3 similarity clusters than expanded TCRs did. PT1 expanded TCR counts correlated positively with patch test score.

Time point: pre-sensitization, week 0. Described treatment: therapeutic diphenylcyclopropenone sensitization with weekly scalp DPC. This specimen consisted of whole blood, obtained in connection with sensitization to the hapten diphenylcyclopropenone (DPC). V is TRBV2 and J is TRBJ2-7; D uncertain. This TCR was recovered from a woman aged 40 to 50 with alopecia areata. Some clones in this sample may be carry-over from other donors' samples. The CDR3 here is CASSESWDEQYF. As DNA, the CDR3 is TGTGCCAGCAGTGAATCGTGGGACGAGCAGTACTTC.